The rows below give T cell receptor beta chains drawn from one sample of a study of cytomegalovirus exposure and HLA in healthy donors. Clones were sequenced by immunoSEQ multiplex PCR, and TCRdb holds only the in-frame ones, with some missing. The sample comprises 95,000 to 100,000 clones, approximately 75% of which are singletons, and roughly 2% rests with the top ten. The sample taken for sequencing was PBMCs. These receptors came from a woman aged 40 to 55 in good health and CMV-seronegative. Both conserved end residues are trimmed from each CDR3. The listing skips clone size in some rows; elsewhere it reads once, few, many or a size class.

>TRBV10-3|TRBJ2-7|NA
AISEGRFYEQY
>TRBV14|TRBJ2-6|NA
ASRQGFSGANVLT
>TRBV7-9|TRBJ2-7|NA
ASSWGGEQY
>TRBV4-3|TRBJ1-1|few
ASSQDQANTEAF
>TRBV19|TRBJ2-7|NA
ASSSLAFSYEQY
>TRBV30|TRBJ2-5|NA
AWSLGGRETQY
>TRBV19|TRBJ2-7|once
ASSIAGGGSGVYEQY
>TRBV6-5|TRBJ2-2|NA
ASTPRAGAPGELF
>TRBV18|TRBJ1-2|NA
ASSPGTDYGYT
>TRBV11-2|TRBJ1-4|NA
ASSQSLQLNEKLF
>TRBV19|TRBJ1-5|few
ASSWSNQPQH
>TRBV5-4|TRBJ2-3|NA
ASSRDNTDTQY
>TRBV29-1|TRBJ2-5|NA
SVEGGLAGRRGETQY
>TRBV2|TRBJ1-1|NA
ASRGQGARTEAF
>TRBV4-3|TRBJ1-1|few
ASSQGDSMNTEAF
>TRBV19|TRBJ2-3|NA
ASSTSWGVDTQY
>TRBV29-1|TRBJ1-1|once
SVDYGNTEAF
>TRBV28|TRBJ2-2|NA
ASTGLALKRNTGELF
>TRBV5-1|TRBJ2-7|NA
ASSPDRAGYEQY
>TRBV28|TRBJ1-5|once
ASSRGVSNQPQH
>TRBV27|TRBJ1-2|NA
ASSKRQGVHGYT
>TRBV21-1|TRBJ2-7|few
ASIIFSRDRVVGGAGYEQY
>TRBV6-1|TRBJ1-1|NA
ASSQGQRRNTEAF
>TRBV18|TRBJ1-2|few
ASATYGDRHYT
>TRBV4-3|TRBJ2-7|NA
ASSRGTGGWGQEQY
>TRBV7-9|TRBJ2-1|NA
ASSLAQGVIYNEQF
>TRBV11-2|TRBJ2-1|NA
ATPSAGNEQF
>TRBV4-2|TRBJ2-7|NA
ASSQRTGVNAYEQY
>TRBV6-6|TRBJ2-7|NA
ASSSIRGGSYEQY
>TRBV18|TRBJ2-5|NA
ASSPDRAPGLAIETQY
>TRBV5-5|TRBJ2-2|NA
ASSLEEGFKAGELF
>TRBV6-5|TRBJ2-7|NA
ASSRTGGVGAEQY
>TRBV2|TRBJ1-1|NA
ASSERQAMNTEAF
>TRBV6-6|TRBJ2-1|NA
ASSHTRVAYNEQF
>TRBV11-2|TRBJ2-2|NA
ASSQFTGELF
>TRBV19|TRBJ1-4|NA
ASSHDAARGEKLF
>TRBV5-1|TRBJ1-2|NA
ASSLGDRTNGYT
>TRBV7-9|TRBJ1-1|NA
SSSPQALVTEAF
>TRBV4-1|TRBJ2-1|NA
ASSPIGRDDLGEQF